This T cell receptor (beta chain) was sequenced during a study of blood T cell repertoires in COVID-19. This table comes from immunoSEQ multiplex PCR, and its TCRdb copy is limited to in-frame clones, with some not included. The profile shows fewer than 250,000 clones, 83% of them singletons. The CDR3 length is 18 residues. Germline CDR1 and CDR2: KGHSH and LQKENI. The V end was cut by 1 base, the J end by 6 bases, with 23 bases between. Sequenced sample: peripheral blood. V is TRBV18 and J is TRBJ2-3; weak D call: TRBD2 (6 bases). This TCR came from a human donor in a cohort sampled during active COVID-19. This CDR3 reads CASSPRPPAQRAADTQYF. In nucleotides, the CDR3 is TGTGCCAGCTCACCACGTCCCCCGGCACAGCGGGCAGCTGATACGCAGTATTTT.